This is a list of T cell receptor beta chains from one sample in a study of blood T cell repertoires in COVID-19. Clones were read by immunoSEQ multiplex PCR, and TCRdb kept only the in-frame ones, dropping some. The table shows some 160,000 clones, with roughly 80% occurring only once. Sequenced sample: PBMCs or T cells enriched from blood (not recorded which). Source of these receptors: a woman aged 60-75 years who had recovered from COVID-19. The CDR3 runs from the conserved cysteine through the conserved F or W. Fields, in order: clone size, D gene, V gene, J gene, CDR3 DNA, CDR3 protein. The D gene is left open where the match is weak. A clone size is listed for some rows: how often the clone was seen (once, few, many), or a class if it is expanded.

abundance: -; d_gene: -; v_gene: TRBV5-1; j_gene: TRBJ2-3; CDR3nt: TGCGCCAGCAGCTTTGGCGGGTCTACGGGGGATACGCAGTATTTT; CDR3aa: CASSFGGSTGDTQYF
abundance: -; d_gene: TRBD1; v_gene: TRBV14; j_gene: TRBJ1-6; CDR3nt: TGTGCCAGCAGCCAAACCGGGACAGGTACCACCCTCCACTTT; CDR3aa: CASSQTGTGTTLHF
abundance: -; d_gene: TRBD2; v_gene: TRBV11-2; j_gene: TRBJ2-1; CDR3nt: TGTGCCAGCAGCGTTAGCGGGGGCCATTACAATGAGCAGTTCTTC; CDR3aa: CASSVSGGHYNEQFF
abundance: -; d_gene: -; v_gene: TRBV11-2; j_gene: TRBJ1-3; CDR3nt: TGTGCCAGCAGCTTACGGGGGGCGGTGGACACCATATATTTT; CDR3aa: CASSLRGAVDTIYF
abundance: -; d_gene: TRBD1; v_gene: TRBV5-4; j_gene: TRBJ1-3; CDR3nt: TGTGCCGGCCGGGACAGGGATGCGGGAAACACCATATATTTT; CDR3aa: CAGRDRDAGNTIYF
abundance: -; d_gene: TRBD2; v_gene: TRBV5-1; j_gene: TRBJ2-5; CDR3nt: TGCGCCAGCACCCCAATAGCGGGGGGGGCGGAGACCCAGTACTTC; CDR3aa: CASTPIAGGAETQYF
abundance: once; d_gene: -; v_gene: TRBV12-3/TRBV12-4; j_gene: TRBJ1-4; CDR3nt: TGTGCCAGCAGTCGTAGCGGTGGAGAACTGTTTTTT; CDR3aa: CASSRSGGELFF
abundance: -; d_gene: -; v_gene: TRBV5-1; j_gene: TRBJ1-1; CDR3nt: TGCGCCAGCAGCTTGGGAGGTTCCGGGAATAAAGCTTTCTTT; CDR3aa: CASSLGGSGNKAFF
abundance: few; d_gene: -; v_gene: TRBV27; j_gene: TRBJ2-7; CDR3nt: TGTGCCAGCAGCCATTATACTGAAAGCTACGAGCAGTACTTC; CDR3aa: CASSHYTESYEQYF
abundance: few; d_gene: -; v_gene: TRBV5-6; j_gene: TRBJ1-6; CDR3nt: TGTGCCAGCAGCTTGGCCTTCTTTGAGGGAGCCGGGGATTCACCCCTCCACTTT; CDR3aa: CASSLAFFEGAGDSPLHF
abundance: few; d_gene: -; v_gene: TRBV24-1; j_gene: TRBJ1-1; CDR3nt: TGTGCCACCAGGACGAAAGGGGGTGGAACTGAAGCTTTCTTT; CDR3aa: CATRTKGGGTEAFF
abundance: -; d_gene: -; v_gene: TRBV4-1; j_gene: TRBJ2-3; CDR3nt: TGCGCCAGCAGCCAACGCAGTCTTGAGGCAGATACGCAGTATTTT; CDR3aa: CASSQRSLEADTQYF
abundance: -; d_gene: -; v_gene: TRBV20-1; j_gene: TRBJ1-5; CDR3nt: TGCAGTGCTAGTGGGGGGATTCGGGGGCAGCCCCAGCATTTT; CDR3aa: CSASGGIRGQPQHF
abundance: once; d_gene: -; v_gene: TRBV6-5; j_gene: TRBJ2-2; CDR3nt: TGTGCCAGCAGTCGTCAACGACACTTCACCGGGGAGCTGTTTTTT; CDR3aa: CASSRQRHFTGELFF
abundance: few; d_gene: -; v_gene: TRBV3-1/TRBV3-2; j_gene: TRBJ2-7; CDR3nt: TGTGCCAGCAGCCAAGTCTACAGCTCCTACGAGCAGTACTTC; CDR3aa: CASSQVYSSYEQYF
abundance: -; d_gene: -; v_gene: TRBV19; j_gene: TRBJ2-5; CDR3nt: TGTGCCAGTAGTATAGGCCAGGGGGGCGAGACCCAGTACTTC; CDR3aa: CASSIGQGGETQYF
abundance: -; d_gene: -; v_gene: TRBV3-1/TRBV3-2; j_gene: TRBJ1-2; CDR3nt: TGTGCCAGCAGCCAAGAATCTTGGGGCCTATTCACCTTC; CDR3aa: CASSQESWGLFTF
abundance: few; d_gene: TRBD1; v_gene: TRBV7-9; j_gene: TRBJ1-1; CDR3nt: TGTGCCAGCAGCGGACAGGGGAACACTGAAGCTTTCTTT; CDR3aa: CASSGQGNTEAFF
abundance: once; d_gene: -; v_gene: TRBV24-1; j_gene: TRBJ2-2; CDR3nt: TGTGCCACCAGTGCCTCGTTCGCCGGGGAGCTGTTTTTT; CDR3aa: CATSASFAGELFF
abundance: once; d_gene: TRBD1; v_gene: TRBV24-1; j_gene: TRBJ2-1; CDR3nt: TGTGCCACCAGTGACCCTCAAACGGACAGGGTACAGTTCTTC; CDR3aa: CATSDPQTDRVQFF
abundance: -; d_gene: -; v_gene: TRBV5-1; j_gene: TRBJ1-1; CDR3nt: TGCGCCAGCAGCAGGACACTGAACACTGAAGCTTTCTTT; CDR3aa: CASSRTLNTEAFF
abundance: -; d_gene: -; v_gene: TRBV6-5; j_gene: TRBJ1-2; CDR3nt: TGTGCCAGCAGTTCTAGACAGGCAAGACATGGCTACACCTTC; CDR3aa: CASSSRQARHGYTF
abundance: -; d_gene: TRBD2; v_gene: TRBV7-2; j_gene: TRBJ2-5; CDR3nt: TGTGCCAGCAGCTTACGCGGGGGGGCAGGGGAGACCCAGTACTTC; CDR3aa: CASSLRGGAGETQYF
abundance: few; d_gene: -; v_gene: TRBV10-3; j_gene: TRBJ2-5; CDR3nt: TGTGCCATCAGCGACAGGGAAGGGGGGCAAGAGACCCAGTACTTC; CDR3aa: CAISDREGGQETQYF
abundance: -; d_gene: -; v_gene: TRBV3-1/TRBV3-2; j_gene: TRBJ1-3; CDR3nt: TGTGCCAGCAGCCCCCCCATTGGAGGGGCGAGAGGAAACACCATATATTTT; CDR3aa: CASSPPIGGARGNTIYF
abundance: -; d_gene: -; v_gene: TRBV3-1/TRBV3-2; j_gene: TRBJ1-2; CDR3nt: TGTGCCAGCAGCCAAGCACTCACAGGAGGCTACACCTTC; CDR3aa: CASSQALTGGYTF
abundance: -; d_gene: TRBD2; v_gene: TRBV7-2; j_gene: TRBJ2-1; CDR3nt: TGTGCCAGCAGCCCTGAGCTAGCGGGGGGCCCCTACAATGAGCAGTTCTTC; CDR3aa: CASSPELAGGPYNEQFF
abundance: -; d_gene: TRBD1; v_gene: TRBV5-1; j_gene: TRBJ2-7; CDR3nt: TGCGCCAGCAGCTGGAGACAGGGTTCGGTTGAGCAGTACTTC; CDR3aa: CASSWRQGSVEQYF
abundance: -; d_gene: -; v_gene: TRBV10-3; j_gene: TRBJ2-3; CDR3nt: TGTGCCATCAGTGATACAGGGCGGTCAGATACGCAGTATTTT; CDR3aa: CAISDTGRSDTQYF
abundance: many; d_gene: TRBD1; v_gene: TRBV6-5; j_gene: TRBJ1-2; CDR3nt: TGTGCCAGCTACGAACAGGGGCTCGGTGTCTATGGCTACACCTTC; CDR3aa: CASYEQGLGVYGYTF
abundance: -; d_gene: -; v_gene: TRBV4-1; j_gene: TRBJ1-4; CDR3nt: TGCGCCAGCAGCCCATCCGTCGGGGAAAGTGAAAAACTGTTTTTT; CDR3aa: CASSPSVGESEKLFF
abundance: -; d_gene: TRBD2; v_gene: TRBV3-1/TRBV3-2; j_gene: TRBJ2-3; CDR3nt: TGTGCCAGCAGCCAAGATCTGCGGGGGGCAGATACGCAGTATTTT; CDR3aa: CASSQDLRGADTQYF
abundance: -; d_gene: -; v_gene: TRBV4-1; j_gene: TRBJ1-1; CDR3nt: TGCGCCAGCAGCCAGGATCGAGGGAACACTGAAGCTTTCTTT; CDR3aa: CASSQDRGNTEAFF
abundance: -; d_gene: TRBD2; v_gene: TRBV5-1; j_gene: TRBJ2-3; CDR3nt: TGCGCCAGCAGCTTGTTTTCCCCCCTCGGCGGGGGGGTGGCAGATACGCAGTATTTT; CDR3aa: CASSLFSPLGGGVADTQYF
abundance: many; d_gene: -; v_gene: TRBV11-2; j_gene: TRBJ2-2; CDR3nt: TGTGCCAGCAGCTTAAAGAGGGAATACTCCGGGGAGCTGTTTTTT; CDR3aa: CASSLKREYSGELFF
abundance: -; d_gene: TRBD2; v_gene: TRBV6-4; j_gene: TRBJ2-6; CDR3nt: TGTGCCAGCAGTGACCGGGGGGGTTCCGGGGCCAACGTCCTGACTTTC; CDR3aa: CASSDRGGSGANVLTF
abundance: -; d_gene: -; v_gene: TRBV9; j_gene: TRBJ1-1; CDR3nt: TGTGCCAGCAGCCGCGGGGTGGACACTGAAGCTTTCTTT; CDR3aa: CASSRGVDTEAFF
abundance: -; d_gene: TRBD2; v_gene: TRBV30; j_gene: TRBJ2-7; CDR3nt: TGTGCCTGGAGTGTGTCTAGCGGTTTCTACGAGCAGTACTTC; CDR3aa: CAWSVSSGFYEQYF